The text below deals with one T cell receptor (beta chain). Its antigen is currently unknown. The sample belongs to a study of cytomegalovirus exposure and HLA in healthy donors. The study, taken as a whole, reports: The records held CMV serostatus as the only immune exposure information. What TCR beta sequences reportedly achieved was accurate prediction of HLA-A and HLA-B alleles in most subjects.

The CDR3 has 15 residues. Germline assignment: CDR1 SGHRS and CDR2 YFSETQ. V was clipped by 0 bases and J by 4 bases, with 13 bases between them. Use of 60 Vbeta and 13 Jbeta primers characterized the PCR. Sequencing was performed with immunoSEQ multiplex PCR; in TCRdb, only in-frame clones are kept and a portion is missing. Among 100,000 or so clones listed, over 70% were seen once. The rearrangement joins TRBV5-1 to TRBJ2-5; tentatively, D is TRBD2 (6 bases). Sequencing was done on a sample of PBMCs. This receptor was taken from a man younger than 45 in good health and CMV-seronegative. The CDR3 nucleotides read TGCGCCAGCAGCTTGGGACTAGTTGCGGGAGAGACCCAGTACTTC. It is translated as CASSLGLVAGETQYF. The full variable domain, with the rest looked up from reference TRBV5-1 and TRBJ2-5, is KAGVTQTPRYLIKTRGQQVTLSCSPISGHRSVSWYQQTPGQGLQFLFEYFSETQRNKGNFPGRFSGRQFSNSRSEMNVSTLELGDSALYLCASSLGLVAGETQYFGPGTRLLVL.